This TCR beta chain was recovered during a study of cytomegalovirus exposure and HLA in healthy donors. CDR3 length: 15 amino acids. Per germline, CDR1 WNHNN and CDR2 SYGVQD (reference sequence). Worth noting for this clone: Its target is not known. Relative to the germline gene, one junction end is altered; a read error may explain this.

Notes on the study in general: Association of 16,951 TCR beta sequences with HLA alleles was found at 0.05 false discovery rate in a later analysis. Sequencing probably produced one cluster of sequence variants that were highly shared.

The study ran its PCR with 60 Vbeta and 13 Jbeta primers. TCRdb's table, derived via immunoSEQ multiplex PCR, lists solely in-frame clones and lacks some. Altogether 100,000 to 150,000 clones are present, around 83% being singletons, with the ten largest covering 0.95% to 1.5%. The chain is built from TRBV10-1 and TRBJ2-1; D perhaps matches TRBD2 (5 bases). The clonotype originates from a girl aged 2-9 years in good health and CMV-seronegative. Material for sequencing was PBMCs. Written as DNA, the CDR3 is TGCACCAGCAGTGAGGGAGCTGAGGGCTACAATGAGCAGTTCTTC. Its protein is CTSSEGAEGYNEQFF.